These T cell receptor beta chains were read from a single sample in a study of blood T cell repertoires in COVID-19. This table comes from immunoSEQ multiplex PCR, and its TCRdb copy is limited to in-frame clones, with some not included. The sample includes 75,000 to 90,000 clones, 86% of them seen just once. The sample consisted of peripheral blood. The receptors were sampled from a man aged 45-65 years with active or convalescent COVID-19. CDR3s include the opening cysteine and the closing phenylalanine or tryptophan. A D gene is named only where the DNA matches it firmly. Not all rows give a size; the values are once, few, many and, for expanded clones, a class.

D gene	V gene	clone size	J gene	CDR3 protein	CDR3 DNA
TRBD1	TRBV24-1	-	TRBJ2-5	CATSDWGTGNEETQYF	TGTGCCACCAGTGATTGGGGGACAGGGAACGAAGAGACCCAGTACTTC
-	TRBV5-4	-	TRBJ1-1	CASSLGRDLRGNTEAFF	TGTGCCAGCAGCTTGGGTAGGGACCTCAGGGGGAACACTGAAGCTTTCTTT
-	TRBV27	-	TRBJ1-2	CASSSRQQGQRGYTF	TGTGCCAGCAGTTCCCGACAACAGGGTCAGAGGGGCTACACCTTC
TRBD2	TRBV3-1/TRBV3-2	-	TRBJ2-5	CASRPTSGTRGTQYF	TGTGCCAGCAGACCAACTAGCGGAACCCGAGGGACCCAGTACTTC
-	TRBV12-3/TRBV12-4	-	TRBJ1-1	CASSLRSNTEAFF	TGTGCCAGCAGTTTGAGGTCGAACACTGAAGCTTTCTTT
TRBD1	TRBV7-2	-	TRBJ2-7	CASSLAGQGRNEQYF	TGTGCCAGCAGCTTAGCGGGACAGGGAAGAAACGAGCAGTACTTC
TRBD1	TRBV6-5	-	TRBJ1-5	CASRPGQGVQPQHF	TGTGCCAGCAGACCTGGACAGGGGGTGCAGCCCCAGCATTTT
-	TRBV30	few	TRBJ1-3	CAWSVGLSGNTIYF	TGTGCCTGGAGTGTTGGCCTCTCTGGAAACACCATATATTTT
-	TRBV5-3	-	TRBJ2-7	CARSLRQGPYEQYF	TGTGCCAGAAGCTTGCGGCAGGGCCCCTACGAGCAGTACTTC
-	TRBV30	-	TRBJ2-7	CAWRSYPTYEQYF	TGTGCCTGGAGGTCTTACCCTACCTACGAGCAGTACTTC
-	TRBV24-1	-	TRBJ2-1	CATSARTAAGEQFF	TGTGCCACCAGTGCTCGGACAGCGGCGGGTGAGCAGTTCTTC
-	TRBV3-1/TRBV3-2	-	TRBJ2-2	CASSLTGNTGELFF	TGTGCCAGCAGTCTCACGGGGAACACCGGGGAGCTGTTTTTT
-	TRBV6-1	-	TRBJ1-1	CASSEAGVGTEAFF	TGTGCCAGCAGTGAAGCAGGGGTCGGGACTGAAGCTTTCTTT
-	TRBV28	-	TRBJ2-2	CASSLTGNTGELFF	TGTGCCAGCAGTTTAACAGGAAACACCGGGGAGCTGTTTTTT
TRBD1	TRBV19	-	TRBJ1-3	CASTRDRDSGNTIYF	TGTGCCAGTACCCGCGACAGGGACTCTGGAAACACCATATATTTT
TRBD2	TRBV7-2	few	TRBJ2-1	CASSSTLTSGGTGEQFF	TGTGCCAGCAGCTCGACCTTGACTAGCGGGGGAACGGGGGAGCAGTTCTTC
-	TRBV2	few	TRBJ2-7	CASSAQSEQYF	TGTGCCAGCAGTGCGCAGTCCGAGCAGTACTTC
-	TRBV7-9	-	TRBJ2-1	CASSSRQERNEQFF	TGTGCCAGCAGCTCAAGACAGGAAAGGAATGAGCAGTTCTTC
TRBD1	TRBV5-1	-	TRBJ2-5	CASSGDRAYETQYF	TGCGCCAGCAGCGGGGACAGGGCTTACGAGACCCAGTACTTC
TRBD1	TRBV5-8	-	TRBJ1-6	CASSLDGTGYKPLHF	TGTGCCAGCAGCTTGGACGGGACAGGGTATAAACCCCTCCACTTT
TRBD1	TRBV28	-	TRBJ1-2	CASSRTGFLTNGYTF	TGTGCCAGCAGCCGGACAGGTTTTCTCACCAATGGCTACACCTTC
-	TRBV24-1	-	TRBJ2-3	CATSDWTGGADTQYF	TGTGCCACCAGTGATTGGACAGGAGGGGCAGATACGCAGTATTTT
-	TRBV13	-	TRBJ2-3	CASSPPTGYISSTDTQYF	TGTGCCAGCAGCCCCCCGACGGGGTATATATCTAGCACAGATACGCAGTATTTT
-	TRBV24-1	-	TRBJ1-1	CATSGAGNTEAFF	TGTGCCACCAGTGGGGCGGGGAACACTGAAGCTTTCTTT
TRBD2	TRBV29-1	-	TRBJ2-1	CSVESSGAYNEQFF	TGCAGCGTTGAATCGAGCGGGGCCTACAATGAGCAGTTCTTC
TRBD1	TRBV7-9	few	TRBJ2-7	CASSLVTGAYEQYF	TGTGCCAGCAGCTTAGTGACAGGGGCCTACGAGCAGTACTTC
TRBD1	TRBV6-5	few	TRBJ1-2	CASRRQGANYGYTF	TGTGCCAGCAGAAGACAGGGGGCAAACTATGGCTACACCTTC
-	TRBV30	-	TRBJ1-2	CAWSPLTGNYGYTF	TGTGCCTGGAGCCCCCTTACAGGGAACTATGGCTACACCTTC
TRBD2	TRBV6-6	-	TRBJ2-5	CASRTSGGAAETQYF	TGTGCCAGCAGAACGAGCGGGGGGGCCGCGGAGACCCAGTACTTC
-	TRBV27	-	TRBJ1-5	CASRPNSNQPQHF	TGTGCCAGCAGGCCGAACTCCAATCAGCCCCAGCATTTT
-	TRBV5-1	-	TRBJ2-3	CASSLGTGILTDTQYF	TGCGCCAGCAGCTTGGGCACAGGAATACTCACAGATACGCAGTATTTT
TRBD1	TRBV28	-	TRBJ1-2	CASRSGQANYGYTF	TGTGCCAGCAGGAGCGGACAGGCCAACTATGGCTACACCTTC
TRBD1	TRBV6-5	-	TRBJ1-2	CASRPGTGPNYGYTF	TGTGCCAGCAGGCCCGGGACAGGGCCGAACTATGGCTACACCTTC
-	TRBV11-3	-	TRBJ2-1	CASSFSGSSYNEQFF	TGTGCCAGCAGCTTTAGCGGCAGCTCCTACAATGAGCAGTTCTTC
TRBD1	TRBV7-9	-	TRBJ2-1	CASSLGGQELGYEQFF	TGTGCCAGCAGCTTGGGCGGACAGGAGTTAGGCTATGAGCAGTTCTTC
TRBD1	TRBV2	-	TRBJ1-3	CASRTGTAGNTIYF	TGTGCCAGCAGGACAGGGACAGCTGGAAACACCATATATTTT
TRBD2	TRBV6-1	-	TRBJ2-7	CASSEEGLAGGYEQYF	TGTGCCAGCAGTGAAGAGGGACTAGCGGGGGGTTACGAGCAGTACTTC
-	TRBV7-2	-	TRBJ2-2	CASSLGLANTGELFF	TGTGCCAGCAGCCTGGGGCTTGCGAACACCGGGGAGCTGTTTTTT
-	TRBV28	-	TRBJ1-4	CASSLAGDWEKLFF	TGTGCCAGCAGTTTAGCGGGGGATTGGGAAAAACTGTTTTTT
TRBD1	TRBV11-2	-	TRBJ2-1	CASSLGQGTYNEQFF	TGTGCCAGCAGCTTAGGACAGGGCACCTACAATGAGCAGTTCTTC
-	TRBV5-1	-	TRBJ2-3	CASRLATDTQYF	TGCGCCAGCAGACTTGCCACAGATACGCAGTATTTT
TRBD1	TRBV30	-	TRBJ2-5	CAWGTGPLQETQYF	TGTGCCTGGGGGACAGGGCCCCTGCAAGAGACCCAGTACTTC
TRBD2	TRBV7-2	-	TRBJ2-5	CASRLGASGGASETQYF	TGTGCCAGCAGGTTGGGTGCTAGCGGGGGGGCCTCCGAGACCCAGTACTTC
TRBD1	TRBV5-4	-	TRBJ2-5	CASSLGDREGETQYF	TGTGCCAGCAGCTTGGGGGACAGGGAAGGAGAGACCCAGTACTTC
TRBD1	TRBV11-2	-	TRBJ1-2	CASTPRQGKGYTF	TGTGCCAGCACCCCCAGACAGGGGAAAGGCTACACCTTC
-	TRBV7-6	-	TRBJ2-2	CASSLISGKGTGELFF	TGTGCCAGCAGCTTAATCTCAGGGAAGGGCACCGGGGAGCTGTTTTTT
-	TRBV27	-	TRBJ2-3	CASSSGSPGQDTQYF	TGTGCCAGCAGCTCCGGGAGCCCGGGTCAAGATACGCAGTATTTT
TRBD1	TRBV5-1	-	TRBJ2-1	CASRGQGAVNEQFF	TGCGCCAGCAGGGGACAGGGGGCCGTCAATGAGCAGTTCTTC
-	TRBV21-1	-	TRBJ1-3	CASRGAGSGNTIYF	TGTGCCAGCCGCGGGGCGGGGTCTGGAAACACCATATATTTT
TRBD2	TRBV18	-	TRBJ2-1	CASSLSGGVPYNEQFF	TGTGCCAGCTCGCTTAGCGGGGGGGTCCCCTACAATGAGCAGTTCTTC
TRBD1	TRBV6-4	once	TRBJ2-7	CASSDWRDRENEQYF	TGTGCCAGCAGTGACTGGAGGGACAGGGAGAACGAGCAGTACTTC
TRBD1	TRBV6-5	-	TRBJ1-2	CASSYSTGGDYGYTF	TGTGCCAGCAGTTACTCAACAGGGGGTGACTATGGCTACACCTTC
TRBD2	TRBV5-1	-	TRBJ2-7	CASRRSGEAYEQYF	TGCGCCAGCAGACGTAGCGGGGAGGCCTACGAGCAGTACTTC